A selection of T cell receptor beta chains follows, all from one sample in a study of T cell responses to AZD1222 COVID-19 vaccine. Profiled with immunoSEQ multiplex PCR; TCRdb holds only in-frame clones, not every one. The top ten clones hold 3.1% of a sample with some 150,000 clones, approximately 90% of them seen once. The sequencing here drew on peripheral blood, taken 28 days after the second AZD1222 dose. The receptors stem from an adult who received the AZD1222 COVID-19 vaccine. CDR3s include the opening cysteine and the closing phenylalanine or tryptophan. The D gene is left open where the match is weak. Not every row has a clone size; where given, it reads once, few, many or a size class.

cdr3_nt	cdr3_aa	clone_size	v_call	j_call	d_call
TGTGCCAGCAGTTTAGGGCAGCAAAGTATGCAGTACTTC	CASSLGQQSMQYF	many	TRBV12-3/TRBV12-4	TRBJ2-7	NA
TGTGCCAGCAGTCCCTTCGGGGCCGATAACTATGGCTACACCTTC	CASSPFGADNYGYTF	NA	TRBV6-5	TRBJ1-2	NA
NA	CASSTSGDVDTQYF	NA	TRBV9	TRBJ2-3	NA
TGTGCCAGCAGCCACATCGGCGCTGAAGCTTTCTTT	CASSHIGAEAFF	NA	TRBV7-8	TRBJ1-1	NA
TGTGCCAGCAGCCGGGAGACCGACAGGAACACTGAAGCTTTCTTT	CASSRETDRNTEAFF	NA	TRBV28	TRBJ1-1	NA
TGTGCCAGTAGTATTTCGTCGTCGGTAGCTTTCTTT	CASSISSSVAFF	NA	TRBV19	TRBJ1-1	NA
TGTGCCACCAGTAGGACTGGTGAAGGGACCCAGTACTTC	CATSRTGEGTQYF	NA	TRBV24-1	TRBJ2-5	NA
TGTGCCAGCAGGGCCCCTCCAGTTGATAATCAGCCCCAGCATTTT	CASRAPPVDNQPQHF	NA	TRBV28	TRBJ1-5	NA
TGTGCCAGCAGCTCGGGGACAGGGGACTACGAGCAGTACTTC	CASSSGTGDYEQYF	NA	TRBV11-2	TRBJ2-7	TRBD1
TGTGCCAGTAGTATAGCTAGGTCACGGGAAAAACTGTTTTTT	CASSIARSREKLFF	NA	TRBV19	TRBJ1-4	NA
TGTGCCAGCAGTTCCCCGACAGGGAAAGACCCCGGGGAGCTGTTTTTT	CASSSPTGKDPGELFF	NA	TRBV28	TRBJ2-2	TRBD1
TGTGCCTGGACGGACAGGGCTCGGAATGGCTACACCTTC	CAWTDRARNGYTF	NA	TRBV30	TRBJ1-2	TRBD1
TGTGCCAGCAGCCCAGAAACGCGGTCACCCCTCCACTTT	CASSPETRSPLHF	NA	TRBV12-3/TRBV12-4	TRBJ1-6	NA
TGTGCCAGCAACCCGACAGGGGGGAACACTGAAGCTTTCTTT	CASNPTGGNTEAFF	NA	TRBV7-2	TRBJ1-1	TRBD1
TGCAGTGCCAGTGAGCGGAGCTTCGACGAGCAGTACTTC	CSASERSFDEQYF	NA	TRBV20-1	TRBJ2-7	NA
TGCAGCGTTGGGGACAGGTTAAACTCCTACGAGCAGTACTTC	CSVGDRLNSYEQYF	NA	TRBV29-1	TRBJ2-7	TRBD1
TGTGCCAGCAGTAAGCGGGAATCCTACAATGAGCAGTTCTTC	CASSKRESYNEQFF	NA	TRBV9	TRBJ2-1	TRBD2
TGTGCCAGCAATCAGGAGGGGCAGATCAATGAGCAGTTCTTC	CASNQEGQINEQFF	NA	TRBV2	TRBJ2-1	NA
TGTGCCAGCAGTTTATTAACAGGGAATAACTATGGCTACACCTTC	CASSLLTGNNYGYTF	NA	TRBV28	TRBJ1-2	NA
TGTGCCAGCAGCCTGGACATTCGGTCGTTTTTT	CASSLDIRSFF	once	TRBV11-3	TRBJ1-4	NA
TGTGCCAGCAGTGAAGACGTGGAGACAAATAGAGGCTACAATGAGCAGTTCTTC	CASSEDVETNRGYNEQFF	NA	TRBV6-1	TRBJ2-1	NA
TGCGCCAGCAGCCTCATTACCAGGGGTTCACCCCTCCACTTT	CASSLITRGSPLHF	NA	TRBV4-1	TRBJ1-6	NA
TGTGCCAGCAGCTTAGATGAATACACTGAAGCTTTCTTT	CASSLDEYTEAFF	NA	TRBV11-2	TRBJ1-1	NA
TGTGCCAGCAGCTTGAGGCACAGAAATTCACCCCTCCACTTT	CASSLRHRNSPLHF	few	TRBV7-9	TRBJ1-6	NA
TGTGCCATCAGTGAGGCGGACTTCTACGAGCAGTACTTC	CAISEADFYEQYF	NA	TRBV10-3	TRBJ2-7	NA
TGTGCCAGCTCACATGACAGGGTTTTGAGCGAGCAGTACTTC	CASSHDRVLSEQYF	once	TRBV18	TRBJ2-7	TRBD1
TGTGCCAGCTCGTCTAGGGGTGAAGGGAATCAGCCCCAGCATTTT	CASSSRGEGNQPQHF	once	TRBV18	TRBJ1-5	NA
TGTGCCAGCGGCTCAGGACTTAACACCGGGGAGCTGTTTTTT	CASGSGLNTGELFF	NA	TRBV27	TRBJ2-2	NA
TGTGCCAGCAGTTTGGGACTAGCGGGGTTCGAGATTGAGAGCTCCTACGAGCAGTACTTC	CASSLGLAGFEIESSYEQYF	NA	TRBV6-2/TRBV6-3	TRBJ2-7	TRBD2
TGTGCCAGCTCACCACCCATGCCAACTCGCGAGCAGTACTTC	CASSPPMPTREQYF	NA	TRBV18	TRBJ2-7	NA
TGCGCCAGCAGCTCGCAGCAACAGGGGGCTGGTAATGAGCAGTTCTTC	CASSSQQQGAGNEQFF	NA	TRBV5-1	TRBJ2-1	TRBD1
TGTGCCAGCCGCAAAGGGACAGGGAATCCCGCTTTCTTT	CASRKGTGNPAFF	NA	TRBV11-2	TRBJ1-1	TRBD1
TGTGCCAGCAGCCAAGACGTCGGGGTCTACAATAATTCACCCCTCCACTTT	CASSQDVGVYNNSPLHF	NA	TRBV4-2	TRBJ1-6	NA
TGTGCCAGCAGCTTTGGCCAGGGAGGTGAAAAACTGTTTTTT	CASSFGQGGEKLFF	NA	TRBV7-8	TRBJ1-4	NA
TGCGCCAGCAGCCAAGAAATCGCAGGGGGCTACGAGCAGTACTTC	CASSQEIAGGYEQYF	once	TRBV4-3	TRBJ2-7	TRBD1
TGTGCCAGCAGTTCTCAGAACACCGGGGAGCTGTTTTTT	CASSSQNTGELFF	NA	TRBV6-2/TRBV6-3	TRBJ2-2	NA
TGTGCCAGCAGTTTACAGGGTTCCTACGAGCAGTACTTC	CASSLQGSYEQYF	few	TRBV12-3/TRBV12-4	TRBJ2-7	NA
TGTGCCAGCAGCCCCCTTGGGGTGAGGGGCGCCTACGAGCAGTACTTC	CASSPLGVRGAYEQYF	NA	TRBV7-3	TRBJ2-7	NA
TGTGCCAGCAGCTTCGACAGGCAAAGCACAGATACGCAGTATTTT	CASSFDRQSTDTQYF	NA	TRBV7-3	TRBJ2-3	NA
TGTGCCAGCAGCCAAGGGGGCGCGAACACTGAAGCTTTCTTT	CASSQGGANTEAFF	NA	TRBV3-1/TRBV3-2	TRBJ1-1	NA
TGCGCCAGCAGCTTCGAAAGCCTTCAGACAGATACGCAGTATTTT	CASSFESLQTDTQYF	NA	TRBV5-1	TRBJ2-3	NA
TGTGCCAGCAGCTTAGCGTCCGGGGGTGAGCAGTACTTC	CASSLASGGEQYF	NA	TRBV7-9	TRBJ2-7	NA
TGTGCCAGCAGCTTTTATGGGGCCAACGTCCTGACTTTC	CASSFYGANVLTF	NA	TRBV7-2	TRBJ2-6	NA
TGTGCCACCAGTGATTCGCCCTGGGGGGTCAGCTCCTACAATGAGCAGTTCTTC	CATSDSPWGVSSYNEQFF	NA	TRBV24-1	TRBJ2-1	NA
TGTGCCAGCAGCCAAGGCCACCCGGGACTAGCGGGAAGGAACGGGGAGCTGTTTTTT	CASSQGHPGLAGRNGELFF	NA	TRBV4-2	TRBJ2-2	TRBD2
TGCAGCGTTGAAGGCAGCTTTTCGAACACTGAAGCTTTCTTT	CSVEGSFSNTEAFF	NA	TRBV29-1	TRBJ1-1	NA
TGCGCCACTAGCCGGGACAAGGGGAATTCACCCCTCCACTTT	CATSRDKGNSPLHF	NA	TRBV10-1	TRBJ1-6	NA
TGCAGTGCTGAGAGACAGGTCGAGCAGTACTTC	CSAERQVEQYF	NA	TRBV20-1	TRBJ2-7	NA
TGTGCCAGCAGTTTATCTTTGGGGAACACCGGGGAGCTGTTTTTT	CASSLSLGNTGELFF	NA	TRBV28	TRBJ2-2	NA
TGTGCCAGCAGCGTAGTCCCCCTTGGGACAGGAGATTACACTGAAGCTTTCTTT	CASSVVPLGTGDYTEAFF	NA	TRBV9	TRBJ1-1	TRBD1
TGTGCCAGCAGCTTCTACAATGAGCAGTTCTTC	CASSFYNEQFF	once	TRBV2	TRBJ2-1	NA
TGTGCCAGCAGCCCTACTCGGGGCGATCGCAATCAGCCCCAGCATTTT	CASSPTRGDRNQPQHF	NA	TRBV9	TRBJ1-5	NA
TGTGCCAGCAGTCCAGGGGACACCATATATTTT	CASSPGDTIYF	NA	TRBV12-3/TRBV12-4	TRBJ1-3	NA
TGTGCCAGCCTTACAAAGAAAAACATTCAGTACTTC	CASLTKKNIQYF	NA	TRBV2	TRBJ2-4	NA
TGCGCCAGCAGCAAGGGAGAGTATGGCTACACCTTC	CASSKGEYGYTF	NA	TRBV5-1	TRBJ1-2	NA
TGTGCCAGCAACCCAAGGACAGAGGGTGAGCAGTACTTC	CASNPRTEGEQYF	NA	TRBV6-6	TRBJ2-7	NA
TGTGCCAGCAGCTTCCCACGGAGCTCCTACAATGAGCAGTTCTTC	CASSFPRSSYNEQFF	NA	TRBV7-9	TRBJ2-1	NA